One and the same sample provided the 19 T cell receptor beta chains below, sequenced in a study of identical twins. TCRdb redid the calling of the 5' RACE reads with MiXCR, one entry per CDR3 protein. The repertoire holds 450,000 or so distinct CDR3 sequences, more than 13% seen once, with around 0.48% in the top ten. These same data were also listed under a study on yellow fever vaccine responses in identical twins.

Material for sequencing was CD4+ T cells sorted from blood. All receptors come from a woman younger than 35 in good health.

This clonotype was seen only a few times. The rearrangement links TRBV10-3 to TRBJ2-6, with unresolved D. Germline V gene lookup returns CDR1 ENHRY and CDR2 SYGVKD. CDR3 length: 14 amino acids. V was cut by 0 bases and J by 2 bases, with 2 bases left in between. The CDR3 region has the DNA TGTGCCATCAGTGAGTCGGCTGGGGCCAACGTCCTGACTTTC. This encodes CAISESAGANVLTF.

V is TRBV18 and J is TRBJ2-5; D gene uncertain. Germline CDR1 reads KGHSH; CDR2 reads LQKENI. The CDR3 length is 12 residues. Trimming left V 8 bases short and J 1 base short, with 8 bases between. Here the CDR3 reads CASSPIQETQYF. The DNA of the CDR3 is TGTGCCAGCAGCCCAATCCAAGAGACCCAGTACTTC.

V and J are TRBV29-1 and TRBJ2-4; no firm D call. Germline lookup yields CDR1 SQVTM and CDR2 ANQGSEA. The length of the CDR3 is 10 residues. The V end was cut by 3 bases, the J end by 5 bases, with 2 bases between. CDR3 protein: CSVEENIQYF. CDR3 DNA sequence: TGCAGCGTTGAGGAAAACATTCAGTACTTC.

The table lists this clonotype with many counts. V is TRBV20-1 and J is TRBJ2-5; D uncertain. The V end lost 5 bases, the J end lost 4 bases, and 8 bases lay between the germline ends. Per the germline V gene, CDR1 is DFQATT and CDR2 is SNEGSKA (reference sequence). The CDR3 extends over 11 amino acids. CDR3 sequence reads: CSADNVETQYF. The CDR3 nucleotides read TGCAGTGCTGACAATGTAGAGACCCAGTACTTC.

This chain joins TRBV4-2 and TRBJ2-4; a possible D gene is TRBD2 (5 bases). Trimming removed 4 bases from V and 1 base from J, with 17 bases in between. This CDR3 is 17 amino acids long. From germline, CDR1 is LGHNA and CDR2 YNFKEQ. The CDR3 loop reads CASSPKGNGGAKNIQYF. The CDR3 DNA reads TGTGCCAGCAGCCCCAAGGGAAACGGCGGGGCCAAAAACATTCAGTACTTC.

This clonotype turned up a few times. The rearrangement joins TRBV7-8 to TRBJ2-5; no definite D call. This CDR3 is built from 13 residues. Germline lookup yields CDR1 SGHVS and CDR2 FQNEAQ. Trimming pared 8 bases from V and 2 bases from J, leaving 12 bases between. CDR3 protein: CASLPGFQETQYF. CDR3 coding DNA: TGTGCCAGCCTCCCGGGCTTTCAAGAGACCCAGTACTTC. Full variable domain (rest looked up from reference TRBV7-8 and TRBJ2-5): GAGVSQSPRYKVAKRGQDVALRCDPISGHVSLFWYQQALGQGPEFLTYFQNEAQLDKSGLPSDRFFAERPEGSVSTLKIQRTQQEDSAVYLCASLPGFQETQYFGPGTRLLVL.

The V and J genes are TRBV6-1 and TRBJ2-6; D remains unclear. The CDR3 runs to 16 residues. In germline, CDR1 is MNHNS, CDR2 SASEGT. V was clipped by 5 bases and J by 2 bases, with 13 bases between them. This CDR3 reads CASSPPRLAGANVLTF. The CDR3 DNA reads as TGTGCCAGCAGTCCCCCCCGACTGGCTGGGGCCAACGTCCTGACTTTC.

This clonotype appeared a few times. The chain is built from TRBV6-5 and TRBJ1-1, with no clear D. This CDR3 is 15 amino acids long. In germline, CDR1 is MNHEY, CDR2 SVGAGI. V gave up 0 bases and J gave up 0 bases, with 8 bases separating them. The CDR3 DNA is TGTGCCAGCAGTTACTCGTCGATTATGAACACTGAAGCTTTCTTT. This codes for CASSYSSIMNTEAFF.

The chain employs TRBV28 and TRBJ2-7; D is unclear. V lost 8 bases and J lost 5, with 13 bases in between. Per the germline V gene, CDR1 is MDHEN and CDR2 is SYDVKM. CDR3 length equals 12 residues. DNA of the CDR3: TGTGCCAGCCGGTACCTTGGGAACGAGCAGTACTTC. It codes for CASRYLGNEQYF.

This sequence joins TRBV6-1 and TRBJ2-2; D remains ambiguous. The V end was cut by 7 bases, the J end by 6 bases, with 15 bases between. The germline V gene encodes CDR1 MNHNS and CDR2 SASEGT. The CDR3 has 14 amino acids. The CDR3 nucleotides read TGTGCCAGCAAGGAAATGAAGGCTTCCGGGGAGCTGTTTTTT. Residues: CASKEMKASGELFF.

This clonotype appeared a few times. This chain connects TRBV7-3 to TRBJ2-1; D remains unclear. Trimming left V 5 bases short and J 9 bases short, with 14 bases between. The CDR3 length is 13 residues. Germline values: CDR1 SGHTA, CDR2 FQGTGA. The CDR3 sequence: CASSLQPKSEQFF. As DNA, the CDR3 is TGTGCCAGCAGCCTCCAACCGAAAAGTGAGCAGTTCTTC.

The chain is built from TRBV25-1 and TRBJ2-4; a weak D match, TRBD1 (5 bases). Germline V gene lookup returns CDR1 MGHDK and CDR2 SYGVNS. V dropped 5 bases and J dropped 4 bases, with 12 bases sitting between them. The CDR3 contains 14 residues. The CDR3 nucleotides are TGTGCCAGCAGTTTTTGCAGGGCGAAAAACATTCAGTACTTC. Amino acid sequence: CASSFCRAKNIQYF.

This clonotype was detected only a few times. The CDR3 loop is CSGVGFGKQYF. The CDR3 DNA reads TGCAGCGGCGTTGGGTTTGGAAAGCAGTACTTC. This chain uses TRBV29-1 with TRBJ2-7, with unresolved D. Trimming took 7 bases from V and 8 from J, leaving 15 bases between them. The CDR3 covers 11 residues. Germline CDR1 SQVTM, CDR2 ANQGSEA.

This clonotype was counted between two and nine times. The V gene is TRBV5-1, the J gene TRBJ2-1; possibly TRBD1 or TRBD2 for D (6 bases each). Between the trimmed V and J ends, which lost 6 bases and 8 bases, there was a span of 18 bases. Germline lookup yields CDR1 SGHRS and CDR2 YFSETQ. This CDR3 is built from 14 residues. The CDR3 reads CASTPRGVDYEQFF. The CDR3 nucleotides are TGCGCCAGCACCCCTAGGGGGGTTGACTATGAGCAGTTCTTC.

The chain joins TRBV7-8 to TRBJ2-7; TRBD1 agrees at 7 bases. Germline V lookup: CDR1 SGHVS, CDR2 FQNEAQ. The junction had 11 bases not matched to a gene; V was cut back by 3 bases and J by 6 bases. The CDR3 extends over 15 amino acids. The CDR3 nucleotides read TGTGCCAGCAGCTTCAGGACAGGAGGTTTGCCCGAGCAGTACTTC. Translated, it gives CASSFRTGGLPEQYF.

This clonotype was counted many times. The CDR3, as DNA: TGTGCCAGCAGTATCGGGGGGGGGAATCAGCCCCAGCATTTT. It yields the protein CASSIGGGNQPQHF. V gene TRBV28 combines with J gene TRBJ1-5; possible D gene TRBD1, 5 bases. The CDR3 has 14 residues. Germline V lookup: CDR1 MDHEN, CDR2 SYDVKM. Between the trimmed V and J ends, which lost 5 bases and 4 bases, there was a span of 12 bases. The variable domain in full, with the rest retrieved from reference TRBV28 and TRBJ1-5, is DVKVTQSSRYLVKRTGEKVFLECVQDMDHENMFWYRQDPGLGLRLIYFSYDVKMKEKGDIPEGYSVSREKKERFSLILESASTNQTSMYLCASSIGGGNQPQHFGDGTRLSIL.

This clonotype was counted only a few times. The rearrangement links TRBV7-9 to TRBJ2-3, with 10 bases lining up with TRBD2. Germline V gene data show CDR1 as SEHNR and CDR2 as FQNEAQ (reference sequence). The junction had 10 bases not matched to a gene; V was cut back by 5 bases and J by 5 bases. The CDR3 runs 16 residues. CDR3 nucleotides: TGTGCCAGCAGCCCCCTAGCGGGAGCGAAGGGAGATACGCAGTATTTT. Protein: CASSPLAGAKGDTQYF.

Written as DNA, the CDR3 is TGTGCCAGCAGTTTAAGAGGGGGTACAGGGAGGTTCTACGAGCAGTACTTC. Protein: CASSLRGGTGRFYEQYF. This chain links TRBV28 with TRBJ2-7; D might be TRBD1 or TRBD2, each matching 6 bases. V was trimmed by 2 bases and J by 3 bases, leaving 20 bases between them. The CDR3 length is 17 residues. Per germline, CDR1 MDHEN and CDR2 SYDVKM.

This sequence joins TRBV6-5 and TRBJ2-7, with TRBD2 matching 12 bases. Trimming cost V 4 bases and J 2 bases; bases outside gene matches: 3. The germline V gene has CDR1 MNHEY and CDR2 SVGAGI. The CDR3 is 15 residues long. CDR3 loop: CASSSRTSGTYEQYF. The CDR3 DNA follows: TGTGCCAGCAGTTCTAGGACTAGCGGGACCTACGAGCAGTACTTC.